This TCR beta chain was captured by sequencing in a study of identifying expanded T cells in peripheral blood. This CDR3 region has 14 residues. Clones were sequenced by immunoSEQ multiplex PCR, and TCRdb holds only the in-frame ones, with some missing. The sample has approximately 58,000 clones, more than 70% seen once; the top ten hold around 3.3%. Collection occurred without any documented infections or immune events in donors. For this clone: Its antigen is not identified. Compared with germline, one end of the junction differs, possibly owing to a read error.

Broader study findings: Technical replicates showed about 1.2 changed clones; approximately 2 weeks 15 to 20; four weeks 19. Two-week clone count variance significantly increased as total template count grew.

Sequenced input: blood. The TCR sequence derives from a person aged 18 to 70 in good health. The chain couples TRBV23-1 to TRBJ1-4; D is unclear. TRBV23-1 is an open reading frame whose function is uncertain. The CDR3: CASSLSESKEKLFF. CDR3 nucleotides: TGCGCCAGCAGTCTCTCGGAGTCTAAAGAAAAACTGTTTTTT.